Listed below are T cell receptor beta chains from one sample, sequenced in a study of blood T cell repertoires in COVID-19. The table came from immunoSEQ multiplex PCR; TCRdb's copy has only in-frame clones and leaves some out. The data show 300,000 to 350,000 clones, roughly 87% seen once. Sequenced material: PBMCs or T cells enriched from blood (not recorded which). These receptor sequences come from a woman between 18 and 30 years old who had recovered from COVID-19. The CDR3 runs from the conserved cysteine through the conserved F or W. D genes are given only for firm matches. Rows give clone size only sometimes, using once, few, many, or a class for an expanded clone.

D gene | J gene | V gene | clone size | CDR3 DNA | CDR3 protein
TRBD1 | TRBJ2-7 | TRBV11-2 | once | TGTGCCAGCAGCTTGGGACAGGGTCTTTCCTACGAGCAGTACTTC | CASSLGQGLSYEQYF
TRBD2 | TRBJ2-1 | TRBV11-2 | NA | TGTGCCAGCAGCTCTATGATGGGATCTAGCGGGAGCTACAATGAGCAGTTCTTC | CASSSMMGSSGSYNEQFF
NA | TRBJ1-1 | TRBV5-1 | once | TGCGCCAGCTCCACCGGGGGGAACACTGAAGCTTTCTTT | CASSTGGNTEAFF
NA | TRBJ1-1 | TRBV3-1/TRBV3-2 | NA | TGTGCCAGCAGCCAAGCCAGGTGTAATGCTTTCTTT | CASSQARCNAFF
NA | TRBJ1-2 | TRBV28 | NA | TGTGCCAGCATGAGCTCCCGTGAGGGCTATGGCTACACCTTC | CASMSSREGYGYTF
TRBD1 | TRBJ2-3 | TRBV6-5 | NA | TGTGCCAGCAGTTACGGGACAGCGGCAGATACGCAGTATTTT | CASSYGTAADTQYF
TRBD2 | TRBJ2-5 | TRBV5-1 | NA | TGCGCCAGCAGCCTGGGGACTAGCGGGAGTTTAGAGACCCAGTACTTC | CASSLGTSGSLETQYF
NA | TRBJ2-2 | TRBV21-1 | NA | TGTGCCAGCTGTAACCGCGTCGGCGGGGGGCTTTCGAACACCGGGGAGCTGTTTTTT | CASCNRVGGGLSNTGELFF
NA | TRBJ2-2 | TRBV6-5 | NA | TGTGCCAGCAGTTCCGCTAGGGCGGGGACCGGGGAGCTGTTTTTT | CASSSARAGTGELFF
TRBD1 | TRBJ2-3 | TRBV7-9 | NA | TGTGCCAGCAGACGGGACAGGGGTCGGGCAGATACGCAGTATTTT | CASRRDRGRADTQYF
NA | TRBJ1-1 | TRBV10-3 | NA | TGTGCCATCAGCACTACCGGGGAGATCTCTGAAGCTTTCTTT | CAISTTGEISEAFF
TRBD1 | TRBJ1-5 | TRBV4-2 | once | TGTGCCAGCAGCCAAGATAGGGGGACAGGCGTCGGGACCCATCAGCCCCAGCATTTT | CASSQDRGTGVGTHQPQHF
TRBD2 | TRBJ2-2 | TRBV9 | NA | TGTGCCAGCAGCGTTAGCGGGGGGGTCACCGGGGAGCTGTTTTTT | CASSVSGGVTGELFF
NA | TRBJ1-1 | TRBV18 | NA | TGTGCCAGCTCACCAGGGCAGGGGCTTGGCACTGAAGCTTTCTTT | CASSPGQGLGTEAFF
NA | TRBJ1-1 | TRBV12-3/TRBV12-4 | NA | TGTGCCAGCAGTTTAGCTGCCGGGGAGGAAGCTTTCTTT | CASSLAAGEEAFF
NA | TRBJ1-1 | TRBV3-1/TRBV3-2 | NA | TGTGCCAGCAGCCAATTTTACGGCACTGAAGCTTTCTTT | CASSQFYGTEAFF
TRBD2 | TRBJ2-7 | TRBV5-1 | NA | TGCGCCAGCAGCCGCCGGACTAGTTGGGACGAGCAGTACTTC | CASSRRTSWDEQYF
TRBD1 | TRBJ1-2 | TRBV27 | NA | TGTGCCAGCAGAGTACAGGGGTTGTATAGGTATGGCTACACCTTC | CASRVQGLYRYGYTF
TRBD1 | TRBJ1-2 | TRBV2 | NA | TGTGCCAGCAGTGAACCTGGGACAGAGAGAAACTATGGCTACACCTTC | CASSEPGTERNYGYTF
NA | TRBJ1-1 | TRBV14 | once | TGTGCCAGCAGCCAAGAGGACAGCCATGAAGCTTTCTTT | CASSQEDSHEAFF
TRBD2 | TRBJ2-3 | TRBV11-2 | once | TGTGCCAGCAGCTTCAATATGGTAGCGGGAGATACGCAGTATTTT | CASSFNMVAGDTQYF
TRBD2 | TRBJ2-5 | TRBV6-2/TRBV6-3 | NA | TGTGCCAGCAGTTACCTCCCCGCGGGAGCGGGAGAGACCCAGTACTTC | CASSYLPAGAGETQYF
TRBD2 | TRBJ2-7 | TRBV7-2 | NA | TGTGCCAGCAGCCCCGGGGGTAGCGGGAGTATCTCCTACGAGCAGTACTTC | CASSPGGSGSISYEQYF
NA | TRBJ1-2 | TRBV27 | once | TGTGCCAGCAGCCTCGGGTTTCGCGGGTCAGGCTACACCTTC | CASSLGFRGSGYTF
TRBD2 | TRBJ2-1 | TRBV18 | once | TGTGCCAGCTCGCGAGCGGGATCCAGCTCCTACAATGAGCAGTTCTTC | CASSRAGSSSYNEQFF
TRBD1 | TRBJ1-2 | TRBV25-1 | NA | TGTGCCAGCAGAGAGACAGGGGGCAGAGAGGGTGGCTACACCTTC | CASRETGGREGGYTF
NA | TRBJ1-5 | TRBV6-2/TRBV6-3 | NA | TGTGCCAGCAGTTTGTGGCAGGGTCGAAATAGCAATCAGCCCCAGCATTTT | CASSLWQGRNSNQPQHF
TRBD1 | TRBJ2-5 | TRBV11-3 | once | TGTGCCAGCAGCTCCGCAGCAGGGGGCCAGCACCAAGAGACCCAGTACTTC | CASSSAAGGQHQETQYF